The sequence of this TCR beta chain was determined in a study of neoadjuvant anti-PD-1 for oral cavity cancer. For the study at large: Nivolumab at 3 mg/kg was mostly given biweekly, three to four doses, pre-surgery. Non-progressing patients received a fourth nivolumab dose near day 43, then surgery on days 50-56.

Time point here: after neoadjuvant nivolumab, at surgical resection. Blood cells were analyzed directly, without culture or expansion. Sequenced by immunoSEQ multiplex PCR; TCRdb stores in-frame clones only, minus some. Here the sample spans some 15,000 clones, 76% being singletons. Germline V gives CDR1 SGHDN, CDR2 FVKESK. CDR3 length equals 14 residues. Trimming shortened V by 1 base and J by 5 bases, and 11 bases separated the two germline ends. The gene calls are TRBV14 and TRBJ2-5, with D unresolved. Sequenced material: PBMCs, taken after nivolumab (anti-PD-1) treatment. The sequence was obtained from a person between 35 and 79 years old with oral cavity squamous cell carcinoma. CDR3 sequence reads: CASSQVVVGETQYF. In DNA, the CDR3 is TGTGCCAGCAGCCAAGTCGTAGTTGGGGAGACCCAGTACTTC.